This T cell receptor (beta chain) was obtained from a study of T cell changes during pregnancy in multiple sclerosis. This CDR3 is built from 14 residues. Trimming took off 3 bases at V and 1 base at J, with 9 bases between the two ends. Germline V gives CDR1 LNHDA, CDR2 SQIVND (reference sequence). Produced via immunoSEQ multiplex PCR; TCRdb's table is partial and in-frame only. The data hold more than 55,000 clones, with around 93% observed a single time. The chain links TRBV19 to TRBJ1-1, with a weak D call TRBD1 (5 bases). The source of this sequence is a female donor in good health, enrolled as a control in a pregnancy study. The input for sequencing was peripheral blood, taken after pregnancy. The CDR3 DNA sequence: TGTGCCAGTAGTATCCTCCAGGGGAACACTGAAGCTTTCTTT. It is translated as CASSILQGNTEAFF.